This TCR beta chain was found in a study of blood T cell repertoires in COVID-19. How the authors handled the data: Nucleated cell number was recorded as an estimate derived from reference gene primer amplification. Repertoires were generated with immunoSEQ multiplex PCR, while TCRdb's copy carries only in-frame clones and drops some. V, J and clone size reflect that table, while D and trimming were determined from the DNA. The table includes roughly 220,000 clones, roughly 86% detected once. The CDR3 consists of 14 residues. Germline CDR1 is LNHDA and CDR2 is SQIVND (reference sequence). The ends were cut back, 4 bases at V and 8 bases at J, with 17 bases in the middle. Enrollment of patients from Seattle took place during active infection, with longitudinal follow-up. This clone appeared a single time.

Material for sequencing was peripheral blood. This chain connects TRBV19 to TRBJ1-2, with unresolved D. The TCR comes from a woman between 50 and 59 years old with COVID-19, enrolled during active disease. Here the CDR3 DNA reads TGTGCCAGTAGTACCCGGACGGTCTTAGCGGGCTACACCTTC. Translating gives CASSTRTVLAGYTF. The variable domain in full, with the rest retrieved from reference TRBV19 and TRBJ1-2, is DGGITQSPKYLFRKEGQNVTLSCEQNLNHDAMYWYRQDPGQGLRLIYYSQIVNDFQKGDIAEGYSVSREKKESFPLTVTSAQKNPTAFYLCASSTRTVLAGYTFGSGTRLTVV.